This T cell receptor beta chain was profiled in a study of Graves' ophthalmopathy and Graves' hyperthyroidism. Study summary: By definition, stable hyperthyroidism involved no ophthalmopathy within 18 months of follow-up.

This clonotype was detected ten times or more. Trimming stripped 0 bases from V and 7 bases from J, with 10 bases between. CDR3 length: 13 residues. Germline V gene data show CDR1 as SGDLS and CDR2 as YYNGEE. Amplified TCR beta CDR3 regions were obtained using RNA transcripts as template. Scientists carried out first-round RT-PCR using HTBI primers and then a second-round multiplex PCR. TCRdb re-derived calls from the multiplex PCR reads in MiXCR, one entry per CDR3 protein. The sample lists a few hundred thousand distinct CDR3 sequences, under 40% seen once, with roughly 4.5% in the top ten. The V gene is TRBV9, the J gene TRBJ2-5, with D unclear. The receptor was derived from an adult man with Graves' hyperthyroidism. Sample: peripheral blood or thyroid tissue (not recorded which). The CDR3 loop reads CASSVGHKGTQYF. The CDR3 DNA reads as TGTGCCAGCAGCGTAGGGCACAAAGGGACCCAGTACTTC.